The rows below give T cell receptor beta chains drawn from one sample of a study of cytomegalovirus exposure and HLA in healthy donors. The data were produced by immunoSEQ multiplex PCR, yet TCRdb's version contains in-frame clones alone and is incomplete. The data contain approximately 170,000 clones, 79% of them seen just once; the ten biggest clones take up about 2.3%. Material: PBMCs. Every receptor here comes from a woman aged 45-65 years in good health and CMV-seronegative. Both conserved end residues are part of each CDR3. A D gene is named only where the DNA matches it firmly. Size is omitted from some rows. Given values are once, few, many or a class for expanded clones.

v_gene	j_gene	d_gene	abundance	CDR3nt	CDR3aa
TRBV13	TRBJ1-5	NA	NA	TGTGCCAGCAGCTTAGGCCGGGCAGGGAAAAGCAATCAGCCCCAGCATTTT	CASSLGRAGKSNQPQHF
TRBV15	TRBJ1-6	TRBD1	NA	TGTGCCACCAGCTACCGACAGGGGATCTCCTATAATTCACCCCTCCACTTT	CATSYRQGISYNSPLHF
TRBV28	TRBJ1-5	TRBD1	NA	TGTGCCAGCAGTTTATACAGGGGGCTCGGCAATCAGCCCCAGCATTTT	CASSLYRGLGNQPQHF
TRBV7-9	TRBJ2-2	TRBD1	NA	TGTGCCAGCAGCATCGGACAGGGGGAAACCGGGGAGCTGTTTTTT	CASSIGQGETGELFF
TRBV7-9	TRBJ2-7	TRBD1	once	TGTGCCAGCAGCAGACAGGGACAAGACGAGCAGTACTTC	CASSRQGQDEQYF
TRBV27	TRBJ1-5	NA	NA	TGTGCCAGCAGTATCCACGGACAGAATCAGCCCCAGCATTTT	CASSIHGQNQPQHF
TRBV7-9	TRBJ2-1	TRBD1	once	TGTGCCAGCAGCCCCAGGACAGGGCCATACAATGAGCAGTTCTTC	CASSPRTGPYNEQFF
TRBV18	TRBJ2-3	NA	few	TGTGCCAGCTCACCACTAGGGTCAGGGAGCACAGATACGCAGTATTTT	CASSPLGSGSTDTQYF
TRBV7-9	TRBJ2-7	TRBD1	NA	TGTGCCAGCAGCTTAAAGGGGGCAAACGAGCAGTACTTC	CASSLKGANEQYF
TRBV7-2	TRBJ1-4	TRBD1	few	TGTGCCAGCAGCTTAGGGGTAGGGACAGGGAATGAAAAACTGTTTTTT	CASSLGVGTGNEKLFF
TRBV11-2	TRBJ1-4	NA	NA	TGTGCCAGCAGCTCAGGGACACCTAATGAAAAACTGTTTTTT	CASSSGTPNEKLFF
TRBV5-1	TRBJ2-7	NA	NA	TGCGCCAGCAGCCCCCTCGGGGACGAGCAGTACTTC	CASSPLGDEQYF
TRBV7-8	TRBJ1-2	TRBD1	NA	TGTGCCAGCAGCTTTAAGACAGGGGGCATTGGCTATGGCTACACCTTC	CASSFKTGGIGYGYTF
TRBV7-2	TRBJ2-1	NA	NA	TGTGCCAGCAGCCAAGCCGCAAACAGGGTAGAGAATGAGCAGTTCTTC	CASSQAANRVENEQFF
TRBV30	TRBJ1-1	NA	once	TGTGCCTGGAGTGTACAGACCCCCTGGGACACTGAAGCTTTCTTT	CAWSVQTPWDTEAFF
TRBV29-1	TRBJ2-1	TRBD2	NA	TGCAGCGCCGGGTCGGGACTAGCATCAAATGAGCAGTTCTTC	CSAGSGLASNEQFF
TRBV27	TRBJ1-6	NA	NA	TGTGCCAGCAGTTTCCGGCAGGATAATTCACCCCTCCACTTT	CASSFRQDNSPLHF
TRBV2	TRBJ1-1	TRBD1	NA	TGTGCCAGCAGTGAAGAAACAGGGGCGAGGGCTTTCTTT	CASSEETGARAFF
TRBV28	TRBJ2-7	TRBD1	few	TGTGCCAGCAGCTCCCAAGGGACAGGGGAGCGGCACGAGCAGTACTTC	CASSSQGTGERHEQYF
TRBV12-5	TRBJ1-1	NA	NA	TGTGCTAGTGGTTTGGTCGACATGGAAGCTTTCTTT	CASGLVDMEAFF
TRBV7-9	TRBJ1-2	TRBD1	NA	TGTGCCAGCAGCAGGACAGGGGGGGTGGCTAACTATGGCTACACCTTC	CASSRTGGVANYGYTF
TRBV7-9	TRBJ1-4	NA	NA	TGTGCCAGCAGCTCCCGACAGTCAACTAATGAAAAACTGTTTTTT	CASSSRQSTNEKLFF
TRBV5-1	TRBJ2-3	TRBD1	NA	TGCGCCAGCAGCGCCCCGGGACAGTCCTTTAGCACAGATACGCAGTATTTT	CASSAPGQSFSTDTQYF
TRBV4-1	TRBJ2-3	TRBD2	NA	TGCGCCAGCAGCCCCATAGCGGGGGGGCCCACAGATACGCAGTATTTT	CASSPIAGGPTDTQYF
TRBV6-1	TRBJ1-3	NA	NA	TGTGCCAGCAGTGAAGAATTGGCAGTCTCCTCTGGAAACACCATATATTTT	CASSEELAVSSGNTIYF
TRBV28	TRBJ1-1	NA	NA	TGTGCCAGCAGTTACACCGGGAGGAACACTGAAGCTTTCTTT	CASSYTGRNTEAFF
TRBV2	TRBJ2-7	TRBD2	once	TGTGCCAGCAGTGCCAGCGGGAACCCCTACGAGCAGTACTTC	CASSASGNPYEQYF
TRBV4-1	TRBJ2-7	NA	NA	TGCGCCAGCAGCCAAGTACGGTCCTACGAGCAGTACTTC	CASSQVRSYEQYF
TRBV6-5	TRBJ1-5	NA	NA	TGTGCCAGCGGAAGGCGGGGAGTCGATCAGCCCCAGCATTTT	CASGRRGVDQPQHF
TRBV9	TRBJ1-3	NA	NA	TGTGCCAGCAGCCCCACTCCACTCTACTCTGGAAACACCATATATTTT	CASSPTPLYSGNTIYF
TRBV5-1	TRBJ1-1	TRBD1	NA	TGCGCCAGCAGTACGGCAGGGGGTAGAGATGAAGCTTTCTTT	CASSTAGGRDEAFF
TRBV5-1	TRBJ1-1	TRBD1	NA	TGCGCCAGCAGCTTCCCTGACAGGGGGAACACTGAAGCTTTCTTT	CASSFPDRGNTEAFF
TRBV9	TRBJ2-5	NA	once	TGTGCCAGCAGCGTTCTCGGAGGGTACCAAGAGACCCAGTACTTC	CASSVLGGYQETQYF
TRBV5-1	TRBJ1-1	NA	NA	TGCGCCAGCAGCCCAGGACAGCCTAGGAACACTGAAGCTTTCTTT	CASSPGQPRNTEAFF
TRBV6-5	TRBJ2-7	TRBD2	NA	TGTGCCAGCGGGAGGGCCAACTACGAGCAGTACTTC	CASGRANYEQYF
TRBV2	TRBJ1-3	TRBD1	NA	TGTGCCAGCATACTCAGGGGGAACTCTGGAAACACCATATATTTT	CASILRGNSGNTIYF
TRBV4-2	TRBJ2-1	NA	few	TGTGCCAGCAGCCAAGATAAAACTATCTATGAGCAGTTCTTC	CASSQDKTIYEQFF
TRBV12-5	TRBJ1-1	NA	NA	TGTGCTAGTGGTTTCAGGGGAAACACTGAAGCTTTCTTT	CASGFRGNTEAFF
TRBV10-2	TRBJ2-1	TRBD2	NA	TGCGCCAGCAGTGACAGCGGGAGGACTTACAATGAGCAGTTCTTC	CASSDSGRTYNEQFF
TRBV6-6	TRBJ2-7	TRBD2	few	TGTGCCAGCAGTTACTCTAGCGGGGGCTCCTACGAGCAGTACTTC	CASSYSSGGSYEQYF
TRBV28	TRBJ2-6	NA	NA	TGTGCCAGCAGTCCCTCCGGGACTGGGGCCAACGTCCTGACTTTC	CASSPSGTGANVLTF
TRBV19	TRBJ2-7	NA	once	TGTGCCAGTAAGCCCCAAGCAGGGTCCTACGAGCAGTACTTC	CASKPQAGSYEQYF
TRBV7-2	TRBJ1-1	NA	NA	TGTGCCAGCAGCTTAGCTCCACATGAAGCTTTCTTT	CASSLAPHEAFF
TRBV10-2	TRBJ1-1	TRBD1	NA	TGCGCCAGCAGTGAGTCGGGGACAGGGGGCACTGAAGCTTTCTTT	CASSESGTGGTEAFF
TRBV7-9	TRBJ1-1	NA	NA	TGTTCCAGCAGCTTACTCCAGGGCGTTGGCACTGAAGCTTTCTTT	CSSSLLQGVGTEAFF
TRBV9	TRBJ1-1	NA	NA	TGTGCCAGCAGCGTCCGACAGACGAACACTGAAGCTTTCTTT	CASSVRQTNTEAFF
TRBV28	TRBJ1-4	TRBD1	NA	TGTGCCAGCACTCCCACAGGGGTAGCTAATGAAAAACTGTTTTTT	CASTPTGVANEKLFF
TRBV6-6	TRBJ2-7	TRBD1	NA	TGTGCCAGCAGGGCTCTTGGGACAGGGGTGAACGAGCAGTACTTC	CASRALGTGVNEQYF
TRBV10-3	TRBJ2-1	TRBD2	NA	TGTGCCATCACAGCTAGCGGAGCCTACAATGAGCAGTTCTTC	CAITASGAYNEQFF
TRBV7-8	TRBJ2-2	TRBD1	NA	TGTGCCAGCAGCGAAGCCGGGACAGGGGGCGTTGGCACCGGGGAGCTGTTTTTT	CASSEAGTGGVGTGELFF
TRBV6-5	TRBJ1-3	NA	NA	TGTGCCAGCAGTTATACAGTCGGAAACACCATATATTTT	CASSYTVGNTIYF
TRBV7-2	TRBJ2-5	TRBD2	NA	TGTGCCAGCAGCCTCCTAGCGGGGGATGCAGCGACCCAGTACTTC	CASSLLAGDAATQYF
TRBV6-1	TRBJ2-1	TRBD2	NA	TGTGCCAGCAGGCCCCCGACTAGCAGATATAATGAGCAGTTCTTC	CASRPPTSRYNEQFF
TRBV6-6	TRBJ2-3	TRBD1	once	TGTGCCAGCAGCAACAGGGGATTTTCTGGAGATACGCAGTATTTT	CASSNRGFSGDTQYF
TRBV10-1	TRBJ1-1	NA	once	TGCGCCAGCAGCTCGAACACTGAAGCTTTCTTT	CASSSNTEAFF